Below, 20 T cell receptor beta chains from the same sample are listed, as sequenced in a study of T cell responses to AZD1222 COVID-19 vaccine. The method was immunoSEQ multiplex PCR; TCRdb's version includes in-frame clones alone and lacks a portion of them. The sample contains approximately 110,000 clones, 80% to 95% of which appear only once. The sample was peripheral blood, taken 28 days after the second AZD1222 dose. These TCRs come from an adult who received the AZD1222 COVID-19 vaccine.

V usage is TRBV7-9 and J usage is TRBJ1-4; possibly TRBD1 for D (5 bases). Trimming shortened V by 5 bases and J by 7 bases, and 17 bases separated the two germline ends. The CDR3 is 15 residues long. CDR1 is SEHNR and CDR2 is FQNEAQ in the germline V gene (reference sequence). DNA for the CDR3: TGTGCCAGCAGCCCTGGGGCAGGGAGGTTTGAAAAACTGTTTTTT. It codes for CASSPGAGRFEKLFF.

The V call is TRBV28, the J call TRBJ2-7, with 8 bases fitting TRBD2. Germline values: CDR1 MDHEN, CDR2 SYDVKM. The CDR3 loop spans 14 amino acids. After removal of 3 bases from V and 4 bases from J, the junction contained 5 bases not matched to a gene. The DNA for the CDR3 is TGTGCCAGCAGTTTGAGCGGGAGTCTGTACGAGCAGTACTTC. Its translation: CASSLSGSLYEQYF.

This chain uses TRBV6-1 with TRBJ2-5; D remains ambiguous. This CDR3 has 15 residues. Trimming removed 2 bases from V and 0 bases from J, with 10 bases in between. Per germline, CDR1 MNHNS and CDR2 SASEGT. As DNA, the CDR3 is TGTGCCAGCAGTGAAAGGGCAGAGTACCAAGAGACCCAGTACTTC. Translated: CASSERAEYQETQYF.

This clone appeared once. The chain couples TRBV28 to TRBJ2-1, with D perhaps given as TRBD1 or TRBD2 (6 bases each). The CDR3 is 14 amino acids. Germline V gene sequence: CDR1 MDHEN, CDR2 SYDVKM. V dropped 3 bases and J dropped 9 bases, with 15 bases sitting between them. As DNA, the CDR3 is TGTGCCAGCAGTTTCCAAGAGGGGGGCGCTGAGCAGTTCTTC. Protein: CASSFQEGGAEQFF.

The rearrangement uses TRBV18 and TRBJ1-6, with D maybe TRBD1 (6 bases). Germline-derived CDR1 and CDR2 are KGHSH and LQKENI. The CDR3 extends over 15 amino acids. Trimming cost V 5 bases and J 10 bases, with 18 bases left between them. CDR3: CASSSLGAGRSPLHF. Here the CDR3 DNA reads TGTGCCAGCTCATCCTTGGGGGCAGGACGGTCACCCCTCCACTTT.

The chain has TRBV2 and TRBJ1-6; 7 bases are a match to TRBD1. The CDR3 spans 13 residues. V lost 7 bases and J lost 8; bases outside the gene matches: 5. Germline V CDR1 and CDR2: SNHLY, FYNNEI. In DNA form, the CDR3 reads TGTGCCAGCACGGGACAGCTATATTCACCCCTCCACTTT. Encoded protein: CASTGQLYSPLHF. Full variable domain (remainder filled in from reference TRBV2 and TRBJ1-6): EPEVTQTPSHQVTQMGQEVILRCVPISNHLYFYWYRQILGQKVEFLVSFYNNEISEKSEIFDDQFSVERPDGSNFTLKIRSTKLEDSAMYFCASTGQLYSPLHFGNGTRLTVT.

The rearrangement links TRBV5-1 to TRBJ2-1; D is ambiguous. CDR1 is SGHRS and CDR2 is YFSETQ in the germline V gene. V was clipped by 3 bases and J by 0 bases, with 10 bases between them. The CDR3 runs 15 residues. CDR3 region: CASSSNGDSYNEQFF. In DNA, the CDR3 is TGCGCCAGCAGCTCCAACGGCGACTCCTACAATGAGCAGTTCTTC.

The genes are TRBV27 and TRBJ2-3; 7 positions match TRBD2. Germline loops: CDR1 MNHEY, CDR2 SMNVEV (reference sequence). The junction had 9 bases not matched to a gene; V was cut back by 4 bases and J by 2 bases. This CDR3 has 16 residues. CDR3 sequence reads: CASSSRGGRDTDTQYF. CDR3 DNA sequence: TGTGCCAGCAGTTCCCGGGGCGGGAGAGACACAGATACGCAGTATTTT.

The chain uses TRBV5-1 and TRBJ1-4, with TRBD1 identical over 7 bases. V lost 3 bases to trimming and J lost 3 bases; unmatched junction nucleotides: 2. Germline CDR1 and CDR2: SGHRS and YFSETQ. The CDR3 extends over 14 amino acids. CDR3 residues: CASSYQGANEKLFF. The CDR3 DNA is TGCGCCAGCAGCTACCAGGGGGCTAATGAAAAACTGTTTTTT.

The rearrangement links TRBV4-1 to TRBJ2-5, with D perhaps TRBD2 (5 bases). V was trimmed by 4 bases and J by 4 bases, leaving 19 bases between them. The CDR3 has 16 residues. Germline CDR1 and CDR2: MGHRA and YSYEKL. The CDR3 DNA is TGCGCCAGCAGCCGAAAGACTAACGGGCTGGGAGAGACCCAGTACTTC. This gives the protein CASSRKTNGLGETQYF.

The sample holds one count of this clone. The chain uses TRBV29-1 and TRBJ2-1, with 11 bases identical to TRBD2. V dropped 8 bases and J dropped 7; count of bases not matched to a gene: 7. Germline CDR1 reads SQVTM; CDR2 reads ANQGSEA. The length of the CDR3 is 13 residues. Written as DNA, the CDR3 is TGCAGCATCTTAGCGGGAGGGGGAAATGAGCAGTTCTTC. This gives the protein CSILAGGGNEQFF.

V gene TRBV19 combines with J gene TRBJ2-7; 11 nucleotides agree with TRBD2. J lost 0 bases, V lost 3 bases, and 4 bases had no gene match. The CDR3 sequence is 16 residues long. Germline CDR1 reads LNHDA; CDR2 reads SQIVND (reference sequence). As DNA, the CDR3 is TGTGCCAGTAGTATGGCTAGCGGGGGGACCTCCTACGAGCAGTACTTC. Its protein is CASSMASGGTSYEQYF.

This clone has a count of ten or more. One end of the junction does not line up with germline, which may come from a read error. The chain employs TRBV7-7 and TRBJ2-5; 12 nucleotides agree with TRBD2. This CDR3 is built from 16 residues. In germline, CDR1 is SSHAT, CDR2 FNYEAQ (reference sequence). The CDR3 spells CASSFTSGGTQETQYF. The CDR3 DNA reads TGTGCTAGCAGCTTCACTAGCGGGGGGACCCAAGAGACCCAGTACTTC.

The chain employs TRBV9 and TRBJ2-2; D is ambiguous. The germline gives CDR1 SGDLS, CDR2 YYNGEE. V gave up 3 bases and J gave up 2 bases, with 11 bases separating them. This CDR3 region has 15 residues. CDR3 DNA: TGTGCCAGCAGCGCGACCCTCACCAACACCGGGGAGCTGTTTTTT. Its protein is CASSATLTNTGELFF.

The chain uses TRBV4-1 and TRBJ1-3, with D perhaps TRBD1 (5 bases). The V end lost 0 bases, the J end lost 0 bases, and 6 bases lay between the germline ends. Germline lookup yields CDR1 MGHRA and CDR2 YSYEKL. The CDR3 contains 15 residues. CDR3 region: CASSQDGASGNTIYF. CDR3 sequence (DNA): TGCGCCAGCAGCCAAGATGGGGCCTCTGGAAACACCATATATTTT.

J is TRBJ1-4 and V is TRBV18, with D unresolved. Germline CDR1 reads KGHSH; CDR2 reads LQKENI. This CDR3 is 13 amino acids long. Between the trimmed V and J ends, which lost 5 bases and 4 bases, there was a span of 8 bases. For the CDR3, the DNA is TGTGCCAGCTCAGAAGGGCTTAATGAAAAACTGTTTTTT. It yields the protein CASSEGLNEKLFF.

This sequence joins TRBV4-1 and TRBJ2-1, with 9 positions matching TRBD1. This CDR3 region has 16 residues. Germline V gives CDR1 MGHRA, CDR2 YSYEKL. V trimming: 2 bases; J trimming: 6 bases; junction bases outside the gene matches: 8. CDR3 in DNA: TGCGCCAGCAGCCAACCGGGACAGGGCCGATCCAATGAGCAGTTCTTC. This gives the protein CASSQPGQGRSNEQFF.

The J gene is TRBJ1-2, the V gene TRBV19; the D is unclear. Germline loops: CDR1 LNHDA, CDR2 SQIVND (reference sequence). The CDR3 covers 14 residues. The germline V and J ends were trimmed by 3 bases and 7 bases, with 15 bases remaining between them. CDR3 in amino acids: CASSMSGPPGGYTF. CDR3 nucleotides: TGTGCCAGTAGTATGTCCGGCCCTCCGGGTGGCTACACCTTC.

The chain is built from TRBV18 and TRBJ1-6; D gene ambiguous. V gave up 5 bases and J gave up 4 bases, with 15 bases separating them. CDR1 is KGHSH, CDR2 LQKENI, per germline. The CDR3 totals 16 residues. The DNA of the CDR3 is TGTGCCAGCTCAACCACGTGGACGGATTATAATTCACCCCTCCACTTT. It translates to CASSTTWTDYNSPLHF.

This clone occurred a few times. The rearrangement uses TRBV3-1 (or the pseudogene TRBV3-2) and TRBJ2-3; 15 positions agree with TRBD2. V was clipped by 4 bases and J by 2 bases; unmatched bases: 4. The CDR3 loop spans 17 amino acids. Germline CDR1 and CDR2: LGHDT and YNNKEL (reference sequence). CDR3 sequence: CASSPGTSGRYTDTQYF. In DNA form, the CDR3 reads TGTGCCAGCAGCCCCGGGACTAGCGGGAGGTACACAGATACGCAGTATTTT.